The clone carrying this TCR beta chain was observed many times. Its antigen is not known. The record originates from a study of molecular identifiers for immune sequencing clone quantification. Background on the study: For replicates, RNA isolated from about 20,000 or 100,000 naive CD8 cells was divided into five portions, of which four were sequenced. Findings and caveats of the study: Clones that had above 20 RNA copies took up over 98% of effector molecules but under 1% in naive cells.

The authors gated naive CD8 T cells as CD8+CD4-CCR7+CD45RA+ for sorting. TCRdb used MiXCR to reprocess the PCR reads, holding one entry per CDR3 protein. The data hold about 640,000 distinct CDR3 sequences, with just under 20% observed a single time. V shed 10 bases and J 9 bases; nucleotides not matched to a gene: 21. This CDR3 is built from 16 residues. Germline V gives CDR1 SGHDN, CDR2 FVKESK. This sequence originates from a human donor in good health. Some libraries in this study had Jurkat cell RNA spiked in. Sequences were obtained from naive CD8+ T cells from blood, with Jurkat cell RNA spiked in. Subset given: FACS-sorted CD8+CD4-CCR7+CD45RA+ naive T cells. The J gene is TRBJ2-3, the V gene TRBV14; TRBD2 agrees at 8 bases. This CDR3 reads CATSFGASGPSVTQYF. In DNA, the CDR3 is TGTGCCACTTCCTTTGGGGCTAGCGGGCCCTCTGTCACGCAGTATTTT.